This paragraph reports one TCR beta chain. Which antigen it targets is not known. No qualities accompany the bases; no much larger clone lies one base away. TCRbeta CDR3 regions were amplified from genomic DNA by means of the immunoSEQ Assay, a bias-controlled multiplex PCR. For the original study's pipeline: The number of nucleated cells in each sample was estimated by amplification of reference gene primers within the assay. To quantify the absolute abundance of each unique TCRbeta CDR3 rearrangement, sequence reads were collapsed and filtered. For each sample, productive Simpson clonality was calculated as the square root of Simpson's diversity index across productive rearrangements. Imported from immuneACCESS, the table was reduced by TCRdb to in-frame sequences with V and J called. These copies leave out some clones; in studies compared against another copy, an unresolved V gene accounts for under half, and the cause of the remainder is not known. V, J and clone size were drawn from that table, and D and trimming were deduced from the DNA. Within this sample are a few hundred thousand clones, with around 90% of them counted one time only. 1% of the sample comes from the top ten.

The data stem from a study of blood T cell repertoires in COVID-19 (dated by TCRdb to about 2020). Context from the whole study: Samples covering the acute and convalescent phases of COVID-19 were provided by collaborators in the United States, Italy and Spain. Where available, HLA class I and class II types were obtained from metadata supplied by the sample provider rather than from assay-based typing. The samples were drawn from the first 160 participants of the ongoing ImmuneRACE study and from some 1,300 subjects provided by 6 global collaborators. A de-identified subject ID, COVID-19 status, age in years and sex were almost always included in the sample metadata. The material from the prospective study consisted of cDNA or gDNA derived from T cells, B-cell-depleted T cells, or PBMCs. The repertoires were made available in a free public database intended to serve as a resource for research on the immune response to SARS-CoV-2. Deeply sampled blood TCRbeta repertoires from subjects exposed to, actively infected with, or recovered from COVID-19 were included in the dataset.

Overall results and qualifications from the work: How much clinical and demographic metadata was included differed by source and by participant, and the metadata was provided uncurated.

Collaborating institutions collected whole blood in K2EDTA tubes following their own protocols. For TCRbeta analysis, collaborators shipped samples as frozen whole blood, isolated PBMCs, or DNA extracted from either of those sample types. Source material: peripheral blood. This TCR came from a man in his fifties with active or convalescent COVID-19.

The CDR3 loop reads CASSLICMQGATQPQHF. The DNA sequence is as follows: TGTGCCAGCAGCTTAATCTGTATGCAGGGGGCAACTCAGCCCCAGCATTTT. The chain joins TRBV7-3 to TRBJ1-5, and 8 junction bases match TRBD1. The CDR3 spans 17 residues, from the cysteine through the phenylalanine. The sequence is cut down to CDR3 DNA, 51 bases in frame from base 1. Trimming removed 1 base from V and 6 bases from J; the gene matches leave 11 bases unexplained. CDR1 SGHTA and CDR2 FQGTGA were looked up in the germline V gene.